A selection of T cell receptor beta chains follows, all from one sample in a study of Graves' ophthalmopathy and Graves' hyperthyroidism. TCRdb passed the multiplex PCR reads through MiXCR, listing each CDR3 protein once. The sample includes 1 million to 1.3 million distinct CDR3 sequences, roughly two fifths of them seen just once. The sample consisted of peripheral blood or thyroid tissue (not recorded which). Every receptor here comes from an adult man with Graves' hyperthyroidism. The CDR3 runs from the conserved cysteine through the conserved F or W. D genes are given only for firm matches. Only some rows state a clone size, as once, few, many or a class for expanded clones.

. TRBJ1-1 TRBV29-1 few CSVESGVSEAFF TGCAGCGTTGAATCAGGGGTCTCTGAAGCTTTCTTT
. TRBJ1-5 TRBV19 . CASSTSQQIQETQHF TGTGCCAGTAGTACGTCGCAGCAGATTCAAGAGACCCAGCATTTT
. TRBJ2-5 TRBV28 . CASSYRIRETQYF TGTGCCAGCAGCTATAGGATCAGGGAGACCCAGTACTTC
TRBD1 TRBJ2-5 TRBV4-3 . CASSQGTGGRETQYF TGCGCCAGCAGCCAAGGGACAGGAGGTCGGGAGACCCAGTACTTC
TRBD1 TRBJ1-1 TRBV5-1 . CASSLGGQGSTEAFF TGCGCCAGCAGCCTGGGGGGACAGGGCAGCACTGAAGCTTTCTTT
. TRBJ2-7 TRBV19 . CASSMNQDPNEQYF TGTGCCAGTAGTATGAATCAGGACCCCAACGAGCAGTACTTC
. TRBJ2-7 TRBV7-9 . CASSFGQTNEQYF TGTGCCAGCAGCTTTGGACAGACAAACGAGCAGTACTTC
. TRBJ1-2 TRBV5-1 . CASSPLATYGYTF TGCGCCAGCAGCCCACTGGCCACGTATGGCTACACCTTC
. TRBJ1-1 TRBV6-1 few CASTLPGREAFF TGTGCCAGCACCTTGCCCGGGCGTGAAGCTTTCTTT
. TRBJ1-2 TRBV7-2 . CASSLEPSGGYTF TGTGCCAGCAGCTTAGAGCCTTCGGGGGGCTACACCTTC
TRBD2 TRBJ2-2 TRBV2 . CASSAPGGPIGGTGELFF TGTGCCAGCAGTGCCCCGGGAGGGCCTATTGGGGGGACCGGGGAGCTGTTTTTT
. TRBJ1-4 TRBV15 . CATSRPLLEKLFF TGTGCCACCAGCAGACCCTTACTGGAAAAACTGTTTTTT
TRBD1 TRBJ2-6 TRBV7-8 many CASSLTPGTELAGANVLTF TGTGCCAGCAGCTTAACTCCGGGGACAGAACTTGCTGGGGCCAACGTCCTGACTTTC
TRBD1 TRBJ1-2 TRBV7-9 many CASSVAGTEYDYGYTF TGTGCCAGCAGCGTCGCCGGGACAGAGTATGACTATGGCTACACCTTC
. TRBJ1-4 TRBV7-8 . CASNLHRVDFEKLFF TGTGCCAGCAACTTACACAGGGTCGACTTCGAAAAACTGTTTTTT
. TRBJ1-2 TRBV29-1 . CSFFSGYGYTF TGCAGCTTTTTCAGTGGATATGGCTACACCTTC
. TRBJ2-5 TRBV11-2 . CASSRGSASELLRTQYF TGTGCCAGCAGCCGGGGGTCGGCTAGCGAGTTATTGAGGACCCAGTACTTC